These 7 T cell receptor beta chains originate from one sample sequenced in a study of T-cell memory formation after mild COVID-19. A single record per CDR3 protein comes from TCRdb applying MiXCR to the 5' RACE reads. The sample lists about 280,000 distinct CDR3 sequences; approximately 7.6% were seen once. Sequenced: PBMCs or a T cell subset sorted from them (not recorded which). The receptors derive from a man younger than 35 who had mild COVID-19 (a few samples of this study predate the infection). Cell type and time point are not known.

This clonotype has only a few counts. The chain joins TRBV20-1 to TRBJ1-4; tentatively, D is TRBD1 (5 bases). Trimming stripped 3 bases from V and 0 bases from J, with 11 bases between. This CDR3 region has 15 residues. From germline, CDR1 is DFQATT and CDR2 SNEGSKA (reference sequence). The CDR3 sequence is CSARSGFTTNEKLFF. The DNA of the CDR3 is TGCAGTGCTAGGTCAGGGTTCACAACTAATGAAAAACTGTTTTTT.

The rearrangement joins TRBV11-2 to TRBJ2-7, with D unresolved. The CDR3 loop spans 12 amino acids. Germline CDR1 and CDR2: SGHAT and FQNNGV. Trimming pared 3 bases from V and 4 bases from J, leaving 7 bases between. The CDR3 loop is CASSFSRYEQYV. CDR3 nucleotide sequence: TGTGCCAGCAGCTTCTCTAGGTACGAGCAGTACGTC.

The V and J genes are TRBV20-1 and TRBJ2-5, with 8 bases lining up with TRBD2. The junction had 9 bases not matched to a gene; V was cut back by 3 bases and J by 3 bases. Germline V gene data show CDR1 as DFQATT and CDR2 as SNEGSKA (reference sequence). The CDR3 has 15 amino acids. The CDR3 here is CSARSPKLAEETQYF. The CDR3 DNA follows: TGCAGTGCTAGGTCGCCCAAACTAGCGGAAGAGACCCAGTACTTC.

This clonotype was seen a few times. The chain employs TRBV9 and TRBJ1-2; D is possibly TRBD1 (5 bases). In germline, CDR1 is SGDLS, CDR2 YYNGEE. This CDR3 is 14 amino acids long. Trimming removed 0 bases from V and 6 bases from J, with 12 bases in between. The CDR3 DNA reads as TGTGCCAGCAGCGTAGCTGGGCAGGGAGATGGCTACACCTTC. This translates into CASSVAGQGDGYTF. The full variable domain, with the rest looked up from reference TRBV9 and TRBJ1-2, is DSGVTQTPKHLITATGQRVTLRCSPRSGDLSVYWYQQSLDQGLQFLIQYYNGEERAKGNILERFSAQQFPDLHSELNLSSLELGDSALYFCASSVAGQGDGYTFGSGTRLTVV.

This clonotype came up a few times. The CDR3 spells CASSESGTSGTYEQYF. The CDR3 DNA reads as TGTGCCAGCAGCGAGTCCGGGACTAGCGGTACCTACGAGCAGTACTTC. The V call is TRBV9, the J call TRBJ2-7, with 11 positions matching TRBD2. Trimming removed 3 bases from V and 2 bases from J; junction bases left unmatched: 7. Germline loops: CDR1 SGDLS, CDR2 YYNGEE. The CDR3 runs 16 residues.

This clonotype was observed at least ten times. The chain links TRBV5-1 to TRBJ2-3; D possibly corresponds to TRBD2 (6 bases). Trimming cost V 2 bases and J 2 bases, with 12 bases left between them. The CDR3 is made up of 15 amino acids. CDR1 is SGHRS, CDR2 YFSETQ, per germline. The CDR3 is CASSFLGRTTDTQYF. The CDR3 nucleotides are TGCGCCAGCAGCTTTCTAGGGAGGACCACAGATACGCAGTATTTT.

This clonotype was picked up a small number of times. The rearrangement uses TRBV7-9 and TRBJ2-2; TRBD1 might be the D (6 bases). CDR3 size: 16 residues. Trimming took off 4 bases at V and 3 bases at J, with 15 bases between the two ends. The germline V gene has CDR1 SEHNR and CDR2 FQNEAQ (reference sequence). The CDR3 bases are TGTGCCAGCAGCTCAAAAGGCTCAGGGGACACCGGGGAGCTGTTTTTT. Translated: CASSSKGSGDTGELFF.